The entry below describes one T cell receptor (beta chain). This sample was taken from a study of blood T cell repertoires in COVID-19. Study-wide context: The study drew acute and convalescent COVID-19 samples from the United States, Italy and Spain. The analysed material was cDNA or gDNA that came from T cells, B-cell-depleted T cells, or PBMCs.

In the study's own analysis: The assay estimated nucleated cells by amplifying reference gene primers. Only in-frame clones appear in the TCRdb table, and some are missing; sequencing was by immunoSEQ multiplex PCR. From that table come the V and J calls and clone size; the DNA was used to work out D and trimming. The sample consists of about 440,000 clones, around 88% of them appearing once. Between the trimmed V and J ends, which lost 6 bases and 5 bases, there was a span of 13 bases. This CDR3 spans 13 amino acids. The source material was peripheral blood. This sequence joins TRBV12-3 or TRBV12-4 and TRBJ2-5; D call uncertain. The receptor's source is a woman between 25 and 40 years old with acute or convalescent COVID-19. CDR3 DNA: TGTGCCAGCAGCATATCGGGTAGTGAGACCCAGTACTTC. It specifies CASSISGSETQYF.